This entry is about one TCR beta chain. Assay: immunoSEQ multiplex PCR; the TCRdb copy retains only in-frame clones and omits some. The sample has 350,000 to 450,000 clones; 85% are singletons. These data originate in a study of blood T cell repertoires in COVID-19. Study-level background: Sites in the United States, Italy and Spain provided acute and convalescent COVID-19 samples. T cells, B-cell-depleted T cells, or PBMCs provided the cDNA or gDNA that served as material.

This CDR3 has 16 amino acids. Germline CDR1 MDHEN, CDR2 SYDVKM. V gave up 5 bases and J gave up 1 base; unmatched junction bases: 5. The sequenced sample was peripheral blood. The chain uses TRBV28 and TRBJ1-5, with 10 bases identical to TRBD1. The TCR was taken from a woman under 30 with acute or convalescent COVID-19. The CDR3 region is CASSPRTGGSNQPQHF. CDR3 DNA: TGTGCCAGCAGTCCAAGGACAGGGGGAAGCAATCAGCCCCAGCATTTT.